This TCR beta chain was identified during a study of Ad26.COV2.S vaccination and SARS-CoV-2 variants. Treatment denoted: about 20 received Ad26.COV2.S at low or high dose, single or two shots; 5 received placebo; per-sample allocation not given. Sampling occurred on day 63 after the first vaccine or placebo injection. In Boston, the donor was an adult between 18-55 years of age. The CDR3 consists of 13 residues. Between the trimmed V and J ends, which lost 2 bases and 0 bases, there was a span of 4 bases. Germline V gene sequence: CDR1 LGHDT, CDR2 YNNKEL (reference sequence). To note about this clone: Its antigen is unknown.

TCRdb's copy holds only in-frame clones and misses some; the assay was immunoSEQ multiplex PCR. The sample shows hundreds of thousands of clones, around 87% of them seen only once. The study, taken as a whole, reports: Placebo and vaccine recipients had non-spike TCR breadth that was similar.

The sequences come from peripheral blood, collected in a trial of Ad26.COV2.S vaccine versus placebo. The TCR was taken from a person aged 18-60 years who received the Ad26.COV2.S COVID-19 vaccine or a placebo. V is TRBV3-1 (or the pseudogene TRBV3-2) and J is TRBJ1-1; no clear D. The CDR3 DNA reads TGTGCCAGCAGCCAAAGGATGAACACTGAAGCTTTCTTT. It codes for CASSQRMNTEAFF.